This TCR beta chain was obtained from a study of technical replicates of blood from a handful of donors. Sequencing used immunoSEQ multiplex PCR; TCRdb keeps in-frame clones, though not all of them. The sample consists of about 88,000 clones, around 93% of them appearing once. V was cut by 3 bases and J by 4 bases, with 7 bases left in between. CDR1 is SGHKS, CDR2 YYEKEE, per germline (reference sequence). This CDR3 has 13 residues. The rearrangement links TRBV5-5 to TRBJ1-4, with unresolved D. The material sequenced was T cells isolated from PBMCs. This clonotype was obtained from a human donor in good health. CDR3 bases: TGTGCCAGCAGCTACACGATTAATGAAAAACTGTTTTTT. It codes for CASSYTINEKLFF.